This T cell receptor beta chain was recovered during a study of patients and donors after allogeneic stem cell transplantation. MiXCR was run by TCRdb on the RT-PCR reads, yielding one entry per CDR3 protein. The sample yields over 400,000 distinct CDR3 sequences, approximately 16% seen once. This clonotype was observed many times. V was shortened by 7 bases and J by 0 bases, with 7 bases between the two germline ends. The CDR3 loop spans 14 amino acids. Germline V gene data show CDR1 as SNHLY and CDR2 as FYNNEI. Sample: blood, either unsorted or a sorted T cell fraction (not recorded which). V gene TRBV2 combines with J gene TRBJ2-6, with D possibly being TRBD2 (5 bases). This clonotype was obtained from a human donor who was either an allogeneic HSCT recipient or a stem cell or donor lymphocyte infusion donor (not recorded which). It is not recorded whose cells these are; they may come from a transplant donor. The CDR3: CASMRDSGANVLTF. The CDR3 DNA sequence: TGTGCCAGCATGAGGGACTCTGGGGCCAACGTCCTGACTTTC. Using reference TRBV2 and TRBJ2-6 for the parts outside the CDR3, the full variable domain is EPEVTQTPSHQVTQMGQEVILRCVPISNHLYFYWYRQILGQKVEFLVSFYNNEISEKSEIFDDQFSVERPDGSNFTLKIRSTKLEDSAMYFCASMRDSGANVLTFGAGSRLTVL.